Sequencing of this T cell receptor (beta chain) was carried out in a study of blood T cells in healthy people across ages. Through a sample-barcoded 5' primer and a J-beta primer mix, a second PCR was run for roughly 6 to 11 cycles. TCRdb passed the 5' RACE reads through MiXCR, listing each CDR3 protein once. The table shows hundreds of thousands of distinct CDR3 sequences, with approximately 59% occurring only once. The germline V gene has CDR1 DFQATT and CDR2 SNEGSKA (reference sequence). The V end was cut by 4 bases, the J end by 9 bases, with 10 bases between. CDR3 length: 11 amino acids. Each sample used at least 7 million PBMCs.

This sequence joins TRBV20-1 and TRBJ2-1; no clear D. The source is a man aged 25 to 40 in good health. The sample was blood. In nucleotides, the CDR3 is TGCAGTGCTACCGAAGCTCGTGAGCAGTTCTTC. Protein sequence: CSATEAREQFF.